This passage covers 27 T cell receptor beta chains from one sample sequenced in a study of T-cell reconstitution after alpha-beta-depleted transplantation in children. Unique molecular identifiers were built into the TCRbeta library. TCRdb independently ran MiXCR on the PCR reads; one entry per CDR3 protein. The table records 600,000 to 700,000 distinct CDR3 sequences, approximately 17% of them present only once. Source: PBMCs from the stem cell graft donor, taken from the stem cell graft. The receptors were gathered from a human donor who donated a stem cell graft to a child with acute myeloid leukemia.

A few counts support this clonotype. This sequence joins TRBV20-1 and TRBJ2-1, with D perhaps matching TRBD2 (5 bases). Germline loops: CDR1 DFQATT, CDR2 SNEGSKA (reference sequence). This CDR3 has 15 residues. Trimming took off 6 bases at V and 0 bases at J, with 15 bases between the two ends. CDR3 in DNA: TGCAGTGCCCCCCGGGGTGGCGGCTCCTACAATGAGCAGTTCTTC. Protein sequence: CSAPRGGGSYNEQFF.

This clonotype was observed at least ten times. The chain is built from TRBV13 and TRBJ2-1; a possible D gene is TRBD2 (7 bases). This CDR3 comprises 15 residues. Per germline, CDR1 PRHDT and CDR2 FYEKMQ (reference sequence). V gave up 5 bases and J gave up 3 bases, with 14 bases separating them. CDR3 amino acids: CASSGGAERYNEQFF. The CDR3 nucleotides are TGTGCCAGCAGCGGGGGGGCGGAACGCTACAATGAGCAGTTCTTC.

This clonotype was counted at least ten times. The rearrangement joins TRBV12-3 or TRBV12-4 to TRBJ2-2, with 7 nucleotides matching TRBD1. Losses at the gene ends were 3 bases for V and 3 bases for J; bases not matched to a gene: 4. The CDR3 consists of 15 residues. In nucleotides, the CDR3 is TGTGCCAGCAGTTTTAGGGACAGCTACACCGGGGAGCTGTTTTTT. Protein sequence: CASSFRDSYTGELFF.

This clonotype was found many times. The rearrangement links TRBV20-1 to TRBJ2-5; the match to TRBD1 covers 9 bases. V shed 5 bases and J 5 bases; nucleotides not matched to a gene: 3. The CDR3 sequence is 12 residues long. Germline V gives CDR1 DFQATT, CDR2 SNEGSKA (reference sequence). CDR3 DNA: TGCAGTGCTGTGGACAGGGGTGAGACCCAGTACTTC. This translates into CSAVDRGETQYF.

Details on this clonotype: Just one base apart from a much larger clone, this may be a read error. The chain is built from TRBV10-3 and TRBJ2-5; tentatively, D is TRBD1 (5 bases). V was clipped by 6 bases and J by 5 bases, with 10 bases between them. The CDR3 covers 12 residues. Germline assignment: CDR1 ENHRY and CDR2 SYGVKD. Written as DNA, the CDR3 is TGTGCCATCAGGGACACGGGTGAGACCCAGTACTTC. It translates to CAIRDTGETQYF.

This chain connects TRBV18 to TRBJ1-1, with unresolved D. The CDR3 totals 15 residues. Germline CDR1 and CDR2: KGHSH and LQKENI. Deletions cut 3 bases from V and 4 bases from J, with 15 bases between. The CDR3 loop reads CASSPDRGEATEAFF. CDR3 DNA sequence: TGTGCCAGCTCACCCGACCGCGGGGAGGCCACTGAAGCTTTCTTT.

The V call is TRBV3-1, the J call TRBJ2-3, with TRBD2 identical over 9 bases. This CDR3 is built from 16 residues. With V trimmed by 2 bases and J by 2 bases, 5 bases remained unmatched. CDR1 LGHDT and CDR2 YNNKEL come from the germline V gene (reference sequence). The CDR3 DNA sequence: TGTGCCAGCAGCCAATCCGGGACTAGCTACACAGATACGCAGTATTTT. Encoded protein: CASSQSGTSYTDTQYF.

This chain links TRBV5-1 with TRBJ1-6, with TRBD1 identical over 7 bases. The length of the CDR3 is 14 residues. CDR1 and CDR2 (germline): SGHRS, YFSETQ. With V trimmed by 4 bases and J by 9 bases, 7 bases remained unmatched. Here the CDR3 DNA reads TGCGCCAGCAGCCTCGACAGGGATGGTTCACCCCTCCACTTT. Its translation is CASSLDRDGSPLHF.

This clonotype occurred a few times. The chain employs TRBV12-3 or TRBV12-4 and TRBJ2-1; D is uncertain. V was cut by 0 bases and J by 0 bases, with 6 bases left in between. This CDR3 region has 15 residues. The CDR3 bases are TGTGCCAGCAGTTTAGCGCCAAACTCCTACAATGAGCAGTTCTTC. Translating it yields CASSLAPNSYNEQFF.

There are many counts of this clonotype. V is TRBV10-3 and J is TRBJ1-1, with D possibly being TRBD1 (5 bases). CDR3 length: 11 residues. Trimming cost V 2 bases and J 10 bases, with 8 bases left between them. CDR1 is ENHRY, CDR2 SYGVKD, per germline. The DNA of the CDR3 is TGTGCCATCAGTGAGCAGGGCGCAGCTTTCTTT. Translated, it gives CAISEQGAAFF.

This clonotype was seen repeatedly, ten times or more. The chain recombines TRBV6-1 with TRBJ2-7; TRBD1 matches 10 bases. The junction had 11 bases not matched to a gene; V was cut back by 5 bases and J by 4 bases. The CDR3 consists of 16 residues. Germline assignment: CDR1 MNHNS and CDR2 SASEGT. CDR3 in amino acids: CASSQFPPGQGYEQYF. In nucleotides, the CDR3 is TGTGCCAGCAGTCAGTTCCCCCCGGGACAGGGGTACGAGCAGTACTTC.

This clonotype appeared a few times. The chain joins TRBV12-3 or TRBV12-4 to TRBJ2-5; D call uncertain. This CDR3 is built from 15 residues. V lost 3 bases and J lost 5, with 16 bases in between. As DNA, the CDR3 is TGTGCCAGCAGTTTTGTGGACCCCCCTGAGGAGACCCAGTACTTC. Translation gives CASSFVDPPEETQYF.

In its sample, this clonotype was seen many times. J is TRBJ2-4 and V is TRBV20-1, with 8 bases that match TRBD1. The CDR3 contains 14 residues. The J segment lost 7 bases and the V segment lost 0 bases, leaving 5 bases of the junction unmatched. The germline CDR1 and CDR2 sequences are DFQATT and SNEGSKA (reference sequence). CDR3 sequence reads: CSARDGRQGNIQYF. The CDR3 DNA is TGCAGTGCTAGAGATGGGAGACAGGGGAACATTCAGTACTTC.

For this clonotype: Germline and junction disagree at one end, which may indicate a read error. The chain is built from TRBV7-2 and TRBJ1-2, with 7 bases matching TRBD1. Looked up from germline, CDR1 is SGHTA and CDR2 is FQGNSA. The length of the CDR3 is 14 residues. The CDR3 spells CPSSLAGGVYGYTF. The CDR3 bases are TGTCCCAGCAGCTTAGCAGGGGGAGTCTATGGCTACACCTTC.

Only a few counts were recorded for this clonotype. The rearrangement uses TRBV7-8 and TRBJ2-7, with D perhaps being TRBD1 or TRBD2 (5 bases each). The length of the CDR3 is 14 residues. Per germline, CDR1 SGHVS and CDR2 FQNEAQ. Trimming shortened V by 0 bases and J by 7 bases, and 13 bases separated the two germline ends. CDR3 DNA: TGTGCCAGCAGCTTAGCGCGGGTGACAGCTGAGCAGTACTTC. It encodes CASSLARVTAEQYF.

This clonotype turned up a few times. The CDR3 DNA reads TGCGCCAGCAGAAGGGACAGGGTGGCTGAAGCTTTCTTT. It translates to CASRRDRVAEAFF. The chain recombines TRBV10-2 with TRBJ1-1; 9 bases are shared with TRBD1. Per germline, CDR1 WSHSY and CDR2 SAAADI. Trimming at V came to 6 bases and at J to 6 bases, leaving 5 bases not matched to a gene. This CDR3 has 13 residues.

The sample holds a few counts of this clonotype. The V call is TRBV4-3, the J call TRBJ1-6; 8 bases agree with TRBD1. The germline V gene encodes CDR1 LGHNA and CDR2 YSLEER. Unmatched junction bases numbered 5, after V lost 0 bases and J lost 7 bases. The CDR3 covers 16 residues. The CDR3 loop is CASSQESRTGNSPLHF. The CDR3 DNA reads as TGCGCCAGCAGCCAAGAGTCCCGGACAGGGAATTCACCCCTCCACTTT.

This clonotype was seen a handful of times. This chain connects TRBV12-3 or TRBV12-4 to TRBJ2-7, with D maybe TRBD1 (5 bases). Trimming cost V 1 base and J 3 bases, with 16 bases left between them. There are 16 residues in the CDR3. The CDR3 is CASSLEREGQGYEQYV. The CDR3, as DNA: TGTGCCAGCAGTTTAGAAAGGGAAGGACAAGGCTACGAGCAGTACGTC.

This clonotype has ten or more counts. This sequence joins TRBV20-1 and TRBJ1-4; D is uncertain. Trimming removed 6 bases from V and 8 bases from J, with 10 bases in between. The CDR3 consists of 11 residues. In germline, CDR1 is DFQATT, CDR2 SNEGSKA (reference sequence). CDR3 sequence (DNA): TGCAGTGCCAGGCACACCGAAAAACTGTTTTTT. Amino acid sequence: CSARHTEKLFF.

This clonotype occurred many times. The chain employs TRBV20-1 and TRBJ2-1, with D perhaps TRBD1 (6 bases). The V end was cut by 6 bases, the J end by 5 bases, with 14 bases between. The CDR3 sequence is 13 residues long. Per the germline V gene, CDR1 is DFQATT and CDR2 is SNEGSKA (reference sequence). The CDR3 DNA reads TGCAGTGCCCTGAGGGGGACGGACAATGAGCAGTTCTTC. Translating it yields CSALRGTDNEQFF.

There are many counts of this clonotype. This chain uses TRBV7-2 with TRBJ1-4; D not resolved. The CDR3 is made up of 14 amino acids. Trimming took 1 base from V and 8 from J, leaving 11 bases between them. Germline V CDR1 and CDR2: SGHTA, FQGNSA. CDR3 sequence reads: CASSLEPSSEKLFF. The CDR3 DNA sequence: TGTGCCAGCAGCTTAGAACCGAGTTCAGAAAAACTGTTTTTT.

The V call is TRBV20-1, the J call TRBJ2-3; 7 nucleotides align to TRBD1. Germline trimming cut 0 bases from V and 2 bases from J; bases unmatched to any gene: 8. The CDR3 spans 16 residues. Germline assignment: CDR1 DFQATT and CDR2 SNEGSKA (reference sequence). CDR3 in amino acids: CSARDQQGWYTDTQYF. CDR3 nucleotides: TGCAGTGCTAGAGATCAACAGGGGTGGTACACAGATACGCAGTATTTT.

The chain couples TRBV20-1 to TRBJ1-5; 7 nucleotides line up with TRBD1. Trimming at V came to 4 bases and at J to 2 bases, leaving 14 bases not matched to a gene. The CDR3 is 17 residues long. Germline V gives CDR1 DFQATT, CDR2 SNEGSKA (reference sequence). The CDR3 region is CSATPRQGQAGNQPQHF. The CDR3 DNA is TGCAGTGCTACCCCGCGACAGGGTCAGGCGGGCAATCAGCCCCAGCATTTT.

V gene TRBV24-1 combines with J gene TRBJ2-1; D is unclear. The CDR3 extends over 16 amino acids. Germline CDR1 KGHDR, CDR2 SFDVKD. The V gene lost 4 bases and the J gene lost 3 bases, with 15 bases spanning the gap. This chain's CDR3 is CATSDPKGPDYNEQFF. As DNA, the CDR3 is TGTGCCACCAGTGACCCCAAGGGCCCCGACTACAATGAGCAGTTCTTC.

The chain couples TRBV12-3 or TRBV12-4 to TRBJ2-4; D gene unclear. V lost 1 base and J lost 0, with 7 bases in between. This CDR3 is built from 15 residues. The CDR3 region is CASSLGGIAKNIQYF. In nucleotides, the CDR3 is TGTGCCAGCAGTTTAGGGGGAATAGCCAAAAACATTCAGTACTTC.

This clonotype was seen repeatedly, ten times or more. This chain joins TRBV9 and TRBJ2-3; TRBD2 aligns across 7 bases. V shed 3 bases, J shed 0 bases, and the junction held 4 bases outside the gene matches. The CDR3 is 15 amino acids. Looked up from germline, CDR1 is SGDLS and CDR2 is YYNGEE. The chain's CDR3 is CASSGSGPSTDTQYF. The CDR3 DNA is TGTGCCAGCAGCGGTAGCGGGCCTAGCACAGATACGCAGTATTTT.

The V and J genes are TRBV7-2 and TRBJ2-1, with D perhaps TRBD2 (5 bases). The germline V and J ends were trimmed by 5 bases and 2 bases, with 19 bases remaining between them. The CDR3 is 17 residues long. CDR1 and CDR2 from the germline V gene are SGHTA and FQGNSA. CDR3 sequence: CASSPSAVGKPYNEQFF. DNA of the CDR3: TGTGCCAGCAGCCCTTCAGCGGTGGGTAAACCCTACAATGAGCAGTTCTTC.